This T cell receptor (beta chain) is from a study of OX40 agonist ivuxolimab in advanced cancers. At the level of the study: While on treatment, patients had intravenous ivuxolimab at 0.01 to 10 mg/kg every 2 weeks.

Sequencing was performed with immunoSEQ multiplex PCR; in TCRdb, only in-frame clones are kept and a portion is missing. The sample shows tens of thousands of clones, roughly nine tenths of them seen only once. A word on this clone: Its specificity is not known.

Findings of the study overall: Part of the nonresponder group also had normalized T-cell clonal expansion that was low.

Blood specimens came from baseline, cycle 4 day 1, and cycle 7 day 1. The germline V gene encodes CDR1 SEHNR and CDR2 FQNEAQ (reference sequence). The germline V and J ends were trimmed by 2 bases and 8 bases, with 15 bases remaining between them. This CDR3 comprises 14 residues. Specimen: CD4+ or CD8+ T cells sorted from blood, collected in a trial of the OX40 agonist ivuxolimab. This TCR derives from an adult with an advanced solid tumor such as melanoma, head and neck, liver or kidney cancer. The V gene is TRBV7-9, the J gene TRBJ1-1, with a weak D call TRBD1 (5 bases). CDR3 amino acids: CASSLRGIQPEAFF. DNA for the CDR3: TGTGCCAGCAGCTTAAGGGGTATCCAGCCCGAAGCTTTCTTT.